Presented here are 27 T cell receptor beta chains from one specimen sequenced in a study of shared clonotypes between healthy human individuals. CD45RO-negative CD8 cells positively selected for CCR7 made up the naive population, which excluded terminally differentiated effector memory CD45RA+ cells. Clones were read by immunoSEQ multiplex PCR, and TCRdb kept only the in-frame ones, dropping some. The sample includes roughly 2,000,000 clones, about 95% of them seen just once. Sequencing input: naive CD8+ T cells sorted from blood. The receptors originated from a man younger than 35 in good health.

The chain is built from TRBV6-6 and TRBJ1-2; D call uncertain. Trimming left V 4 bases short and J 1 base short, with 7 bases between. Germline CDR1 is MNHNY and CDR2 is SVGAGI (reference sequence). CDR3 length: 13 amino acids. The CDR3 bases are TGTGCCAGCAGTTCGACGCTTAACTATGGCTACACCTTC. It specifies CASSSTLNYGYTF.

The genes are TRBV4-3 and TRBJ1-1; no firm D call. The CDR3 length is 15 residues. V lost 1 base to trimming and J lost 5 bases, with 14 bases between them. The germline V gene encodes CDR1 LGHNA and CDR2 YSLEER. CDR3 coding DNA: TGCGCCAGCAGCCAAGTTTATCTCGGGAGTACTGAAGCTTTCTTT. Encoded protein: CASSQVYLGSTEAFF.

This chain links TRBV6-1 with TRBJ1-6; D remains ambiguous. From germline, CDR1 is MNHNS and CDR2 SASEGT. The V end lost 2 bases, the J end lost 0 bases, and 17 bases lay between the germline ends. This CDR3 has 19 residues. The DNA of the CDR3 is TGTGCCAGCAGTGAATTAGTGGACCCCCTAAGCTCCTATAATTCACCCCTCCACTTT. Residues: CASSELVDPLSSYNSPLHF.

The J gene is TRBJ1-1, the V gene TRBV2; D not resolved. The CDR3 runs 13 residues. Trimming took off 4 bases at V and 6 bases at J, with 12 bases between the two ends. CDR1 and CDR2 from the germline V gene are SNHLY and FYNNEI. CDR3 region: CASSVSGNPEAFF. In nucleotides, the CDR3 is TGTGCCAGCAGTGTATCTGGAAACCCTGAAGCTTTCTTT.

V and J are TRBV6-6 and TRBJ1-2, with 11 bases lining up with TRBD1. The germline gives CDR1 MNHNY, CDR2 SVGAGI (reference sequence). Losses at the gene ends were 7 bases for V and 2 bases for J; bases not matched to a gene: 6. This CDR3 comprises 15 residues. CDR3 protein: CASIPGTGGNYGYTF. The CDR3 region has the DNA TGTGCCAGCATTCCCGGGACAGGGGGGAACTATGGCTACACCTTC.

This clone showed up just once. The rearrangement joins TRBV6-1 to TRBJ2-7, with D maybe TRBD2 (6 bases). V was cut by 6 bases and J by 1 base, with 13 bases left in between. The V gene's germline CDR1 is MNHNS and CDR2 SASEGT. The CDR3 consists of 14 residues. The CDR3 bases are TGTGCCAGCAGGGTCCGGGACTTTTCCTACGAGCAGTACTTC. Translated, it gives CASRVRDFSYEQYF.

The J gene is TRBJ2-5, the V gene TRBV27; perhaps TRBD2 as D (5 bases). Germline CDR1 and CDR2: MNHEY and SMNVEV (reference sequence). This CDR3 region has 14 residues. Deletions cut 2 bases from V and 7 bases from J, with 14 bases between. The CDR3 DNA follows: TGTGCCAGCAGTTTAGCACTAGATAGTGGGACCCAGTACTTC. This translates into CASSLALDSGTQYF.

J is TRBJ2-1 and V is TRBV11-3, with TRBD2 matching over 8 bases. The germline V gene has CDR1 SGHNT and CDR2 YENEEA. The V and J ends lost 2 bases and 8 bases, in that order; junction bases with no gene match: 8. The CDR3 extends over 15 amino acids. CDR3 in DNA: TGTGCCAGCAGCTTATGGGACGGGGGGGTGGATGAGCAGTTCTTC. Translated: CASSLWDGGVDEQFF.

The gene calls are TRBV7-6 and TRBJ2-1; 8 nucleotides agree with TRBD2. V shed 1 base and J 4 bases; nucleotides not matched to a gene: 3. Germline CDR1 is SGHVS and CDR2 is FNYEAQ. The CDR3 is made up of 15 amino acids. This CDR3 reads CASSLEGTSYNEQFF. As DNA, the CDR3 is TGTGCCAGCAGCTTAGAAGGGACTAGTTACAATGAGCAGTTCTTC. The full variable domain, with the rest looked up from reference TRBV7-6 and TRBJ2-1, is GAGVSQSPRYKVTKRGQDVALRCDPISGHVSLYWYRQALGQGPEFLTYFNYEAQQDKSGLPNDRFSAERPEGSISTLTIQRTEQRDSAMYRCASSLEGTSYNEQFFGPGTRLTVL.

The chain employs TRBV19 and TRBJ2-3; D is ambiguous. Per germline, CDR1 LNHDA and CDR2 SQIVND (reference sequence). V gave up 4 bases and J gave up 0 bases, with 14 bases separating them. This CDR3 comprises 16 residues. The CDR3 reads CASSSVRTLSTDTQYF. The DNA for the CDR3 is TGTGCCAGTAGTAGCGTTAGGACCCTTAGCACAGATACGCAGTATTTT.

This chain connects TRBV10-2 to TRBJ2-7; D remains unclear. The CDR3 length is 12 residues. The germline V gene has CDR1 WSHSY and CDR2 SAAADI. The V and J ends lost 2 bases and 5 bases respectively, with 7 bases between them. CDR3 amino acids: CASSEEGHEQYF. In DNA form, the CDR3 reads TGCGCCAGCAGTGAGGAAGGACACGAGCAGTACTTC.

The chain recombines TRBV10-3 with TRBJ1-1; possibly TRBD1 for D (6 bases). Trimming left V 8 bases short and J 6 bases short, with 25 bases between. Germline values: CDR1 ENHRY, CDR2 SYGVKD. The CDR3 loop spans 16 amino acids. The CDR3 region is CAIAGASAGERPEAFF. CDR3 DNA: TGTGCCATCGCAGGGGCTTCGGCGGGCGAACGCCCTGAAGCTTTCTTT.

The chain employs TRBV6-5 and TRBJ1-2, with D unresolved. The V end lost 8 bases, the J end lost 1 base, and 14 bases lay between the germline ends. CDR1 MNHEY and CDR2 SVGAGI come from the germline V gene. This CDR3 contains 14 residues. The CDR3 region is CASLPDTFNYGYTF. For the CDR3, the DNA is TGTGCCAGCCTCCCCGACACTTTTAACTATGGCTACACCTTC.

V is TRBV6-5 and J is TRBJ2-2; 12 nucleotides line up with TRBD2. Germline trimming cut 4 bases from V and 4 bases from J; bases unmatched to any gene: 1. Germline-derived CDR1 and CDR2 are MNHEY and SVGAGI. The CDR3 spans 15 residues. The CDR3 loop is CASSSTSGSTGELFF. Written as DNA, the CDR3 is TGTGCCAGCAGTTCGACTAGCGGGAGCACCGGGGAGCTGTTTTTT.

V is TRBV6-5 and J is TRBJ2-7; D gene ambiguous. Per the germline V gene, CDR1 is MNHEY and CDR2 is SVGAGI. V was trimmed by 6 bases and J by 7 bases, leaving 22 bases between them. The length of the CDR3 is 15 residues. The chain's CDR3 is CASSLGSVAFGEQYF. The CDR3 nucleotides are TGTGCCAGCAGCTTGGGCAGCGTGGCTTTTGGAGAGCAGTACTTC.

The chain has TRBV6-6 and TRBJ2-3; 8 bases match TRBD1. Trimming at V came to 2 bases and at J to 5 bases, leaving 6 bases not matched to a gene. The CDR3 length is 15 residues. The germline gives CDR1 MNHNY, CDR2 SVGAGI (reference sequence). CDR3 residues: CASSYPGQGEDTQYF. Written as DNA, the CDR3 is TGTGCCAGCAGTTACCCCGGACAGGGTGAAGATACGCAGTATTTT.

This chain uses TRBV5-6 with TRBJ2-5; no definite D call. V was trimmed by 1 base and J by 5 bases, leaving 12 bases between them. Germline V gene data show CDR1 as SGHDT and CDR2 as YYEEEE. This CDR3 spans 14 amino acids. CDR3: CASSLPRARETQYF. The CDR3 DNA is TGTGCCAGCAGCTTGCCTAGGGCCAGGGAGACCCAGTACTTC.

As for this clone: The same CDR3 can be traced to other DNA sequences in this sample. The V gene is TRBV19, the J gene TRBJ2-7; a weak D match, TRBD2 (5 bases). V was pared by 6 bases and J by 3 bases, with 12 bases between. Germline values: CDR1 LNHDA, CDR2 SQIVND (reference sequence). This CDR3 has 13 residues. The CDR3 protein is CASSPGLLYEQYF. The CDR3 nucleotides read TGTGCCAGTAGCCCCGGACTTCTCTACGAGCAGTACTTC.

DNA of the CDR3: TGTGCCAGCAGTGGACTAGCGGGGGGCGCTAACAATGAGCAGTTCTTC. This gives the protein CASSGLAGGANNEQFF. The chain uses TRBV2 and TRBJ2-1, with TRBD2 matching over 13 bases. Trimming removed 4 bases from V and 5 bases from J; junction bases left unmatched: 5. Germline CDR1 and CDR2: SNHLY and FYNNEI. The CDR3 is made up of 16 amino acids.

The chain employs TRBV2 and TRBJ2-7; D may be TRBD1 or TRBD2 (5 bases each). The CDR3 runs to 15 residues. Germline V gene data show CDR1 as SNHLY and CDR2 as FYNNEI. Trimming removed 2 bases from V and 2 bases from J, with 13 bases in between. CDR3 protein: CASSEWGSSAYEQYF. The DNA of the CDR3 is TGTGCCAGCAGTGAATGGGGGTCCTCGGCCTACGAGCAGTACTTC.

The chain has TRBV19 and TRBJ2-1; a possible D gene is TRBD2 (5 bases). Trimming cost V 4 bases and J 3 bases, with 7 bases left between them. Germline V gene data show CDR1 as LNHDA and CDR2 as SQIVND (reference sequence). CDR3 length equals 13 residues. The CDR3 DNA reads TGTGCCAGTAGTAAGGACTTCTACAATGAGCAGTTCTTC. Encoded protein: CASSKDFYNEQFF.

This chain uses TRBV9 with TRBJ2-7, with D possibly TRBD2 on 7 matching bases. Trimming cost V 3 bases and J 5 bases, with 9 bases left between them. The CDR3 is 12 residues long. The germline gives CDR1 SGDLS, CDR2 YYNGEE. CDR3 sequence reads: CASSAGGHEQYF. DNA for the CDR3: TGTGCCAGCAGCGCGGGGGGCCACGAGCAGTACTTC. The complete variable domain, with remaining parts taken from reference TRBV9 and TRBJ2-7, reads DSGVTQTPKHLITATGQRVTLRCSPRSGDLSVYWYQQSLDQGLQFLIQYYNGEERAKGNILERFSAQQFPDLHSELNLSSLELGDSALYFCASSAGGHEQYFGPGTRLTVT.

The chain employs TRBV9 and TRBJ2-7; 7 nucleotides agree with TRBD1. Trimming took 5 bases from V and 2 from J; bases not matched to a gene: 10. Germline values: CDR1 SGDLS, CDR2 YYNGEE. The CDR3 runs 15 residues. The CDR3 DNA follows: TGTGCCAGCAGTGTTGGGACAGAGCCCACCTACGAGCAGTACTTC. This encodes CASSVGTEPTYEQYF.

This clone came up once. Other DNA sequences from this sample encode an identical CDR3 as well. The chain has TRBV27 and TRBJ1-1; 7 bases align to TRBD1. The J segment lost 2 bases and the V segment lost 4 bases, leaving 1 base of the junction unmatched. In germline, CDR1 is MNHEY, CDR2 SMNVEV (reference sequence). CDR3 length: 13 residues. CDR3 amino acids: CASSWDRNTEAFF. The CDR3 bases are TGTGCCAGCAGTTGGGACAGAAACACTGAAGCTTTCTTT.

The chain combines TRBV4-1 with TRBJ2-7; D remains ambiguous. CDR1 is MGHRA and CDR2 is YSYEKL in the germline V gene. Deletions cut 0 bases from V and 2 bases from J, with 8 bases between. CDR3 length equals 14 residues. CDR3 in amino acids: CASSQDGVTYEQYF. CDR3 bases: TGCGCCAGCAGCCAAGATGGGGTTACCTACGAGCAGTACTTC.

The chain joins TRBV7-9 to TRBJ2-3; weak D call: TRBD2 (5 bases). Germline assignment: CDR1 SEHNR and CDR2 FQNEAQ (reference sequence). V lost 0 bases and J 0 bases, leaving 10 bases between the germline ends. CDR3 length equals 16 residues. CDR3 nucleotides: TGTGCCAGCAGCTTAGCCCCCCCGGGGAGCACAGATACGCAGTATTTT. Encoded protein: CASSLAPPGSTDTQYF.

This chain uses TRBV30 with TRBJ1-2, with 8 bases that match TRBD1. Germline V gives CDR1 GTSNPN, CDR2 SVGIG (reference sequence). V lost 6 bases to trimming and J lost 6 bases; unmatched junction nucleotides: 9. This CDR3 comprises 13 residues. The CDR3 spells CACPDRGWDGYTF. The DNA of the CDR3 is TGTGCCTGCCCTGACAGGGGATGGGATGGCTACACCTTC.